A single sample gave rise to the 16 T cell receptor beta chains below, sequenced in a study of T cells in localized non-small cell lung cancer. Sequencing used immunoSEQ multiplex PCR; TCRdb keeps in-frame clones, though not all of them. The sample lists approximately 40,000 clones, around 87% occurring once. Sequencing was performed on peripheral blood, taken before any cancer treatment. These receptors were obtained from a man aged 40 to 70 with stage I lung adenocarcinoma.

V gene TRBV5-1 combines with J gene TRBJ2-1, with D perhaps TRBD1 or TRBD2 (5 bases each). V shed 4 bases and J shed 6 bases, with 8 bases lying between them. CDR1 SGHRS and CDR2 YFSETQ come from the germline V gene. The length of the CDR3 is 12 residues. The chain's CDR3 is CASSRDLNEQFF. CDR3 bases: TGCGCCAGCAGCCGGGACCTCAATGAGCAGTTCTTC. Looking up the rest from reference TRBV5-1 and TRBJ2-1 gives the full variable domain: KAGVTQTPRYLIKTRGQQVTLSCSPISGHRSVSWYQQTPGQGLQFLFEYFSETQRNKGNFPGRFSGRQFSNSRSEMNVSTLELGDSALYLCASSRDLNEQFFGPGTRLTVL.

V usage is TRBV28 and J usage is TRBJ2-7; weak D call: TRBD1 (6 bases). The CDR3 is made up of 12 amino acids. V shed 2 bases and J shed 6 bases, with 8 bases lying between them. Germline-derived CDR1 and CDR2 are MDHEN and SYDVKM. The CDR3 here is CASSLGGLEQYF. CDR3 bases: TGTGCCAGCAGTTTAGGGGGCCTCGAGCAGTACTTC.

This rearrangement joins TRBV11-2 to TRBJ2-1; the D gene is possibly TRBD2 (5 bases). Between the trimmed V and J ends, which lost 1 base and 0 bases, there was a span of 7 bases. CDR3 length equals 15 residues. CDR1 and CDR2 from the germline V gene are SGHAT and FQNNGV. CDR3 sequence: CASSLAGSSYNEQFF. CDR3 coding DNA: TGTGCCAGCAGCTTAGCGGGGAGCTCCTACAATGAGCAGTTCTTC.

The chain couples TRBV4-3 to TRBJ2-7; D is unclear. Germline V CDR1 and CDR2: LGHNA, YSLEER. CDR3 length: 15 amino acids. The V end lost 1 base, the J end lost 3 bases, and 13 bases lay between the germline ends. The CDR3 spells CASSQVFVTDYEQYF. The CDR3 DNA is TGCGCCAGCAGCCAAGTGTTTGTTACAGACTACGAGCAGTACTTC.

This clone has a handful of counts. The CDR3: CASSLGWGNSNTEAFF. The CDR3 DNA is TGTGCCAGCAGCTTAGGATGGGGGAATTCGAACACTGAAGCTTTCTTT. This chain connects TRBV7-9 to TRBJ1-1; D possibly corresponds to TRBD1 (5 bases). Germline V gene data show CDR1 as SEHNR and CDR2 as FQNEAQ (reference sequence). This CDR3 is 16 amino acids long. V dropped 1 base and J dropped 1 base, with 13 bases sitting between them. Based on the CDR3 plus reference TRBV7-9 and TRBJ1-1, the full variable domain is DTGVSQNPRHKITKRGQNVTFRCDPISEHNRLYWYRQTLGQGPEFLTYFQNEAQLEKSRLLSDRFSAERPKGSFSTLEIQRTEQGDSAMYLCASSLGWGNSNTEAFFGQGTRLTVV.

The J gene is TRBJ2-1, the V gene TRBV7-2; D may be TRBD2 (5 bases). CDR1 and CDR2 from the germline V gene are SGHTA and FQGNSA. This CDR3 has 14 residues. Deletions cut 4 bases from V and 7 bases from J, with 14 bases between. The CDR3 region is CASSSLGLGNEQFF. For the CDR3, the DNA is TGTGCCAGCAGCTCACTAGGACTTGGGAATGAGCAGTTCTTC.

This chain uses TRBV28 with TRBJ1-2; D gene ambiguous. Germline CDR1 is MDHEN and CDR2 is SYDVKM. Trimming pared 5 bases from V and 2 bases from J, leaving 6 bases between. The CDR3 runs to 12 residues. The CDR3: CASSNGNYGYTF. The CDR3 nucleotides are TGTGCCAGCAGTAACGGCAACTATGGCTACACCTTC.

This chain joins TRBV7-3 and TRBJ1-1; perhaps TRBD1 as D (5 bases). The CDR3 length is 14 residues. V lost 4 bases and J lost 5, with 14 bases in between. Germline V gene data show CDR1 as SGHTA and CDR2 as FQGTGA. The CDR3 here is CASSSTGGVTEAFF. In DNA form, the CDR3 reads TGTGCCAGCAGCTCCACCGGGGGGGTAACTGAAGCTTTCTTT. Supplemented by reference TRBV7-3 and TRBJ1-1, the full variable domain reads GAGVSQTPSNKVTEKGKYVELRCDPISGHTALYWYRQSLGQGPEFLIYFQGTGAADDSGLPNDRFFAVRPEGSVSTLKIQRTERGDSAVYLCASSSTGGVTEAFFGQGTRLTVV.

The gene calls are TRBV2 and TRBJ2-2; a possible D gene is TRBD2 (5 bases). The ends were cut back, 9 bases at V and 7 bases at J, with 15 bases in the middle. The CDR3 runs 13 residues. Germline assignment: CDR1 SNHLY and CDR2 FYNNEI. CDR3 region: CASMLREYGELFF. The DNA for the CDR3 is TGTGCCAGTATGTTGAGGGAGTACGGGGAGCTGTTTTTT.

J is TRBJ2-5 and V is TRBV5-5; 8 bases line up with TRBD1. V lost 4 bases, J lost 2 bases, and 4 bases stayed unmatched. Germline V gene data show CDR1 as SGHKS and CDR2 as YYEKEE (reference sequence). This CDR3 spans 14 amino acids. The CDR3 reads CASSGRGRQETQYF. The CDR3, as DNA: TGTGCCAGCAGCGGCAGGGGGCGGCAAGAGACCCAGTACTTC.

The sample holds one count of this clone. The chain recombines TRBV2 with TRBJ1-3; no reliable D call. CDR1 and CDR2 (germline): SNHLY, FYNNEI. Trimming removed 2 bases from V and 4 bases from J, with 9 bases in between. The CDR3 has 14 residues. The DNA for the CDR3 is TGTGCCAGCAGTGAACCAAGGTCCGGAAACACCATATATTTT. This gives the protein CASSEPRSGNTIYF.

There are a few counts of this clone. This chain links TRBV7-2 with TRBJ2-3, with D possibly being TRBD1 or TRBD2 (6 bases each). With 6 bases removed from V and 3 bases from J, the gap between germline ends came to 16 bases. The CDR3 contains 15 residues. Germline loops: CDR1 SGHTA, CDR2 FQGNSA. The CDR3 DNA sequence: TGTGCCAGCAGGCAGGAGGGGGGTAGGACAGATACGCAGTATTTT. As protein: CASRQEGGRTDTQYF.

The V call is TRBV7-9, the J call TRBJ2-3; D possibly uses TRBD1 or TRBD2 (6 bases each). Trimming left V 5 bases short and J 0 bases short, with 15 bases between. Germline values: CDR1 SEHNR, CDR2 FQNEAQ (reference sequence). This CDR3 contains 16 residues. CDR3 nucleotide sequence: TGTGCCAGCAGCCTAGGGGGACTGACAAGCACAGATACGCAGTATTTT. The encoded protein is CASSLGGLTSTDTQYF.

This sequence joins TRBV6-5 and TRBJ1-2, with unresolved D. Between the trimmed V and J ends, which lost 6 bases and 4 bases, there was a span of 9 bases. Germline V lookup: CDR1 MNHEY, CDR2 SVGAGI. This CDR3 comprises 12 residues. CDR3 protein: CASSTAGYGYTF. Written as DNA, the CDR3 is TGTGCCAGCAGCACAGCGGGCTATGGCTACACCTTC.

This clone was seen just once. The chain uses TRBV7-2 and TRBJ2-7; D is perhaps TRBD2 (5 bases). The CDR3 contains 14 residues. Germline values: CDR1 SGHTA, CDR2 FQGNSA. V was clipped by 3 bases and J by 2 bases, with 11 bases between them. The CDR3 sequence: CASSFSRATYEQYF. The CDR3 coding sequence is TGTGCCAGCAGCTTTTCGAGGGCGACCTACGAGCAGTACTTC.

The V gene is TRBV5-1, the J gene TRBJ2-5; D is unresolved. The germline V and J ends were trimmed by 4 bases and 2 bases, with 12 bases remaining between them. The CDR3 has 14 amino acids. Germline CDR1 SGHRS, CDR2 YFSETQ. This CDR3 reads CASSVMSFQETQYF. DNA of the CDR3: TGCGCCAGCAGCGTGATGAGCTTTCAAGAGACCCAGTACTTC.